This T cell receptor beta chain derives from a study of CD8 T cells in Susac syndrome. General study points: It was acknowledged in the study that the number of individuals who were included in its TCR sequencing and HLA analysis was relatively small.

Blood CD8+ and CD4+ T cells underwent high-throughput TCR beta sequencing. Treatment-naive patients with stable or active relapsing-remitting disease served as multiple sclerosis controls. Random hexamers primed reverse transcription of about 0.5 to 1 ug RNA. It was immunoSEQ multiplex PCR that amplified TCR beta CDR3 across 54 Vbeta and 13 Jbeta. MiXCR, run by TCRdb on the immunoSEQ multiplex PCR reads, gives a single entry per CDR3 protein. Of roughly 120,000 distinct CDR3 sequences detected, 85% to 95% appear once; the ten largest clones hold around 0.085%. The germline V gene encodes CDR1 MNHEY and CDR2 SMNVEV (reference sequence). With V trimmed by 2 bases and J by 9 bases, 5 bases remained unmatched. The CDR3 totals 15 residues. As concerns this clonotype: Its antigen is not identified.

Sequences were obtained from CD4+ T cells from PBMCs. The J gene is TRBJ2-1, the V gene TRBV27, with TRBD2 matching 12 bases. The source of this sequence is a human donor with multiple sclerosis. The CDR3 is CASSLGLAGGSEQFF. The CDR3 DNA reads TGTGCCAGCAGTTTAGGGCTAGCGGGGGGGAGTGAGCAGTTCTTC.